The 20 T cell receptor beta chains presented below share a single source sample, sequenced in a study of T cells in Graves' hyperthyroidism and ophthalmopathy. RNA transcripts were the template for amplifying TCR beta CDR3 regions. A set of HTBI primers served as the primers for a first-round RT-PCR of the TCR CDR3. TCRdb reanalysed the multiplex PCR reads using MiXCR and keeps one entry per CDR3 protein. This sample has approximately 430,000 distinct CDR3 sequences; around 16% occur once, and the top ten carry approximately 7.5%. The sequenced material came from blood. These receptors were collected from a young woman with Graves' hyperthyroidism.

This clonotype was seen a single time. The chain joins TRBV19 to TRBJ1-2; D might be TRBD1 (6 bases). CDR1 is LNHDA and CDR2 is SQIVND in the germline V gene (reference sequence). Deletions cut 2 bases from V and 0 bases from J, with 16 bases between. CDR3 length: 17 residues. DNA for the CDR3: TGTGCCAGTAGTATACTTTTAACAGACAGGTCTAACTATGGCTACACCTTC. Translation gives CASSILLTDRSNYGYTF.

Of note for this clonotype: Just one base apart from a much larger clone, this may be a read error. CDR3 DNA: TGTGCCATCAGTTACACGATACGGACGGCTGATGGCTACACCTTC. This sequence encodes CAISYTIRTADGYTF. The chain couples TRBV10-3 to TRBJ1-2; D unclear. Trimming shortened V by 5 bases and J by 6 bases, and 19 bases separated the two germline ends. CDR3 length: 15 amino acids. The germline CDR1 and CDR2 sequences are ENHRY and SYGVKD.

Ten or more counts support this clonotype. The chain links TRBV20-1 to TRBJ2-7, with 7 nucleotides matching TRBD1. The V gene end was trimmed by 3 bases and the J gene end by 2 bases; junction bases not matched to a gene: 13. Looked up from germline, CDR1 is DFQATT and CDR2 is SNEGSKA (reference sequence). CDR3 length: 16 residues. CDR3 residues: CSASDLGTGTAYEQYF. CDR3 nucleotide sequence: TGCAGTGCTAGCGACCTAGGAACAGGGACAGCCTACGAGCAGTACTTC.

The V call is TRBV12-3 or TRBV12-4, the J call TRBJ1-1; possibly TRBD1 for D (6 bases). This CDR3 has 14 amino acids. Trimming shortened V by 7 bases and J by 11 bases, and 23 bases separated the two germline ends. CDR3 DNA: TGTGCCAGCACCCCGTCCGGTGGGGGCAGAGTGGCTTTCTTT. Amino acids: CASTPSGGGRVAFF.

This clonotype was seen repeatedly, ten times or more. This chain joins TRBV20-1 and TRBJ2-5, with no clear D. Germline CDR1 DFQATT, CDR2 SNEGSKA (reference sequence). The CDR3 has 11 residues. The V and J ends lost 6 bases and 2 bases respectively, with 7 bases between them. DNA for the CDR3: TGCAGTGCCTCTATGCAAGAGACCCAGTACTTC. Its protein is CSASMQETQYF.

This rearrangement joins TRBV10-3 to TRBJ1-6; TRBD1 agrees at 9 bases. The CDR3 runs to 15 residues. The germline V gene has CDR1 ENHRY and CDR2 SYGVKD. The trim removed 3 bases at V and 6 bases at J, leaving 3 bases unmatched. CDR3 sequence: CAISEGTGSNSPLHF. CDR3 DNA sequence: TGTGCCATCAGTGAAGGGACAGGGAGTAATTCACCCCTCCACTTT.

The CDR3 DNA reads TGTGCCATTACTCCTGAAACAGGGGGGGACGGGGAGCTGTTTTTT. The encoded protein is CAITPETGGDGELFF. This chain uses TRBV6-1 with TRBJ2-2, with a weak D call TRBD1 (8 bases). The CDR3 is 15 amino acids. V was shortened by 10 bases and J by 7 bases, with 22 bases between the two germline ends. Germline values: CDR1 MNHNS, CDR2 SASEGT.

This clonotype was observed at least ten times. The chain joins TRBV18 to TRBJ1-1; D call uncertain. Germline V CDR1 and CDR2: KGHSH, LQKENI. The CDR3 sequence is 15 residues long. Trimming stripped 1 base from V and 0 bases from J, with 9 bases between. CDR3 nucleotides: TGTGCCAGCTCACCACAAACGTACATGAACACTGAAGCTTTCTTT. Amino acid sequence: CASSPQTYMNTEAFF.

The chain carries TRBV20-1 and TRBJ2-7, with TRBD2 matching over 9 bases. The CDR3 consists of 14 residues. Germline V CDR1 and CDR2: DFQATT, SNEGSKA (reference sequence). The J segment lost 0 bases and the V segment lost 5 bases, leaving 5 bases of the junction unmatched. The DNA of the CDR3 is TGCAGTGCTCTGCTAGCGGGGTACTCCTACGAGCAGTACTTC. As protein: CSALLAGYSYEQYF.

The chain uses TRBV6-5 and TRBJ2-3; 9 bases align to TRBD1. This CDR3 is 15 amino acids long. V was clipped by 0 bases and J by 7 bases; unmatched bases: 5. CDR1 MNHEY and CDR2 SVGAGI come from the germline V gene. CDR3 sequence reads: CASSYSTGQGNTQYF. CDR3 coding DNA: TGTGCCAGCAGTTACTCTACGGGACAGGGAAATACGCAGTATTTT.

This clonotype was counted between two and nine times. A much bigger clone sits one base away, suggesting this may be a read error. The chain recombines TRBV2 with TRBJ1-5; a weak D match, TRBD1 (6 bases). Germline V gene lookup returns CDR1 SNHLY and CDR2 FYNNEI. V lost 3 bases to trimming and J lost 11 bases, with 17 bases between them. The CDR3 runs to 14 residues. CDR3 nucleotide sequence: TGTGCCAGCAGTGAGGGCCCCCGGGGGCAGTCCCAGCATTTT. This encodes CASSEGPRGQSQHF.

The DNA for the CDR3 is TGTGCCAGCAGCTTAGAGCTAGCGGGAGGCCAAGAGACCCAGTACTTC. Translating it yields CASSLELAGGQETQYF. The chain recombines TRBV7-8 with TRBJ2-5; TRBD2 matches 11 bases. Germline V CDR1 and CDR2: SGHVS, FQNEAQ. The CDR3 has 16 residues. The trim removed 1 base at V and 1 base at J, leaving 2 bases unmatched. The entire variable domain, with the rest obtained from reference TRBV7-8 and TRBJ2-5, is as follows: GAGVSQSPRYKVAKRGQDVALRCDPISGHVSLFWYQQALGQGPEFLTYFQNEAQLDKSGLPSDRFFAERPEGSVSTLKIQRTQQEDSAVYLCASSLELAGGQETQYFGPGTRLLVL.

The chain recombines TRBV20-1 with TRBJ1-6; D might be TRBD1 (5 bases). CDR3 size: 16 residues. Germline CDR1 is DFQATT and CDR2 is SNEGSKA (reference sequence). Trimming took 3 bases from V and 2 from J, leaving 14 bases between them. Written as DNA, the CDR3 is TGCAGTGCTAGGGGGGGGGGGGAGGCCTATAATTCACCCCTCCACTTT. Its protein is CSARGGGEAYNSPLHF.

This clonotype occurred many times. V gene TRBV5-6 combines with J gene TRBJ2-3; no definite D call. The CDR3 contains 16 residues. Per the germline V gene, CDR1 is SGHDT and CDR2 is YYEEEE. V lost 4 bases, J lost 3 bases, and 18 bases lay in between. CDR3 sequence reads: CASSPLPGVLTDTQYF. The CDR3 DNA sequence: TGTGCCAGCAGCCCTCTACCCGGCGTCCTAACAGATACGCAGTATTTT.

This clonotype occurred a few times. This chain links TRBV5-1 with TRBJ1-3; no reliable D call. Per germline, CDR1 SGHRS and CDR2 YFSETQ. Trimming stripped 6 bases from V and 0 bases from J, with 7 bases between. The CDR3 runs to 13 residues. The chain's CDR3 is CASTLGSGNTIYF. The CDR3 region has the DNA TGCGCCAGCACTCTCGGCTCTGGAAACACCATATATTTT.

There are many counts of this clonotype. The CDR3 bases are TGTGCCACCAGCAGAGAGGCAGGGAGAGGCGAGACCCAGTACTTC. It is translated as CATSREAGRGETQYF. The rearrangement links TRBV15 to TRBJ2-5, with D perhaps matching TRBD1 or TRBD2 (5 bases each). The CDR3 runs to 15 residues. The V gene lost 0 bases and the J gene lost 5 bases, with 13 bases spanning the gap. Germline assignment: CDR1 LNHNV and CDR2 YYDKDF (reference sequence).

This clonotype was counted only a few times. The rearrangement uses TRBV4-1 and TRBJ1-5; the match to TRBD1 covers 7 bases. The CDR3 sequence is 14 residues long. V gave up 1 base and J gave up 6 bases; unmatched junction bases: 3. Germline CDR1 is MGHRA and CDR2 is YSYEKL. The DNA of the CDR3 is TGCGCCAGCAGCCAAGCGGCAGGGGGTCAGCCCCAGCATTTT. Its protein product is CASSQAAGGQPQHF.

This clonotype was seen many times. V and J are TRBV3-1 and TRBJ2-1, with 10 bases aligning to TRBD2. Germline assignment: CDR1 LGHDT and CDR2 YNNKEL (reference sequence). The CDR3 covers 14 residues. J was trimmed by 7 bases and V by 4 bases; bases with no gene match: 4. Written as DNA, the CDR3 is TGTGCCAGCAGCCTTTCGACTAGCGGGAATGAGCAGTTCTTC. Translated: CASSLSTSGNEQFF.

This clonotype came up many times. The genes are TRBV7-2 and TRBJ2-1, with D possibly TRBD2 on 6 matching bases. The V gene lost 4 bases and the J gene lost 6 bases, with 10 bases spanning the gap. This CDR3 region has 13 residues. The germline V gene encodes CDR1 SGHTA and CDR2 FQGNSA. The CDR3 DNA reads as TGTGCCAGCAGCTCGGGACTTCCCAATGAGCAGTTCTTC. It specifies CASSSGLPNEQFF.

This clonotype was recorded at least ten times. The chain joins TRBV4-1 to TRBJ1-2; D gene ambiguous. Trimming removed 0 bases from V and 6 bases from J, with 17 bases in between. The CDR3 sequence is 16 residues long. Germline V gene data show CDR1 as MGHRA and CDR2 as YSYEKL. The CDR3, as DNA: TGCGCCAGCAGCCAAGACCCGGCCTCGAGCGGTCATGGCTACACCTTC. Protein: CASSQDPASSGHGYTF.